The rows below give T cell receptor beta chains drawn from one sample of a study of blood T cell repertoires in COVID-19. Clones were sequenced by immunoSEQ multiplex PCR, and TCRdb holds only the in-frame ones, with some missing. Here the sample spans about 280,000 clones, around 80% being singletons. Input material: PBMCs or T cells enriched from blood (not recorded which). Receptor source: a man aged 35 to 55 who had been exposed to COVID-19. Each CDR3 is given with its conserved first and last residue. A D gene is named only where the DNA matches it firmly. Expanded clones are given a class, and other clones once, few, many or no size at all.

v_gene	d_gene	j_gene	abundance	CDR3aa	CDR3nt
TRBV2	-	TRBJ2-1	-	CASTSGRDYNEQFF	TGTGCCAGCACCAGCGGGCGGGACTACAATGAGCAGTTCTTC
TRBV11-3	TRBD1	TRBJ2-7	many	CASSLRRQGDFYEQYF	TGTGCCAGCAGCTTACGGCGACAGGGCGACTTCTACGAGCAGTACTTC
TRBV30	TRBD1	TRBJ1-3	few	CAWRLGQGSGNTIYF	TGTGCCTGGAGGTTGGGACAGGGGAGTGGAAACACCATATATTTT
TRBV5-1	TRBD1	TRBJ1-5	few	CASSLATGVGQPQHF	TGCGCCAGCAGCTTGGCGACAGGGGTAGGTCAGCCCCAGCATTTT
TRBV10-2	TRBD2	TRBJ2-1	-	CASSGLAGHNEQFF	TGCGCCAGCAGTGGGCTAGCGGGGCACAATGAGCAGTTCTTC
TRBV7-8	TRBD1	TRBJ1-5	-	CASSWTGLNQPQHF	TGTGCCAGCAGCTGGACAGGATTAAATCAGCCCCAGCATTTT
TRBV2	-	TRBJ1-2	-	CASSGGYRDGYTF	TGTGCCAGCAGCGGTGGGTACAGGGATGGCTACACCTTC
TRBV29-1	TRBD2	TRBJ2-1	many	CSVSGTSADEQFF	TGCAGCGTTTCCGGGACTAGCGCGGATGAGCAGTTCTTC
TRBV11-2	-	TRBJ2-7	-	CASRSTGYEQYF	TGTGCCAGCAGATCAACAGGTTACGAGCAGTACTTC
TRBV2	-	TRBJ2-5	-	CASIGFDYPQETQYF	TGTGCCAGCATTGGTTTCGACTACCCCCAAGAGACCCAGTACTTC
TRBV30	TRBD2	TRBJ2-2	once	CAWRAVVAGGSGELFF	TGTGCCTGGAGAGCCGTGGTAGCGGGAGGGTCCGGGGAGCTGTTTTTT
TRBV5-6	-	TRBJ1-1	-	CASSLGDRRGAEAFF	TGTGCCAGCAGCTTGGGAGATAGGAGGGGAGCTGAAGCTTTCTTT
TRBV9	TRBD1	TRBJ2-7	once	CASSLAGTGAYEQYF	TGTGCCAGCAGCCTCGCGGGGACAGGGGCCTACGAGCAGTACTTC
TRBV5-4	TRBD1	TRBJ2-1	once	CASSLNVQGAYSYNEQFF	TGTGCCAGCAGCTTAAATGTCCAGGGGGCCTATTCGTACAATGAGCAGTTCTTC
TRBV30	-	TRBJ2-2	-	CAWIRSGVTGELFF	TGTGCCTGGATTCGCTCGGGTGTTACCGGGGAGCTGTTTTTT
TRBV28	TRBD1	TRBJ2-7	-	CASSPGQGWEEQYF	TGTGCCAGCAGTCCGGGACAGGGGTGGGAGGAGCAGTACTTC
TRBV3-1/TRBV3-2	-	TRBJ2-3	-	CASSDSGVTDTQYF	TGTGCCAGCAGCGACAGTGGGGTTACAGATACGCAGTATTTT
TRBV7-3	-	TRBJ2-1	few	CASSPGLHNEQFF	TGTGCCAGCAGCCCAGGACTCCACAATGAGCAGTTCTTC
TRBV6-1	-	TRBJ1-1	-	CASSERQNTEAFF	TGTGCCAGCAGTGAGAGGCAAAACACTGAAGCTTTCTTT
TRBV19	TRBD1	TRBJ1-2	-	CASRQGTGGYGYTF	TGTGCCAGTAGGCAAGGGACAGGGGGCTATGGCTACACCTTC
TRBV12-3/TRBV12-4	TRBD1	TRBJ1-5	-	CASSPGQNQPQHF	TGTGCCAGCAGTCCGGGACAGAATCAGCCCCAGCATTTT
TRBV19	TRBD1	TRBJ1-2	-	CASSSGQGLLGAGYTF	TGTGCCAGTAGTTCGGGACAGGGTTTATTGGGGGCTGGCTACACCTTC
TRBV7-9	TRBD1	TRBJ1-2	-	CASSRDRGHGYTF	TGTGCCAGCAGCCGGGACAGGGGGCATGGCTACACCTTC
TRBV19	-	TRBJ2-2	-	CASRPPLGAGELFF	TGTGCCAGTAGACCTCCCCTAGGAGCCGGGGAGCTGTTTTTT
TRBV10-3	-	TRBJ1-6	-	CAISESGGSPLHF	TGTGCCATCAGTGAGTCCGGGGGTTCACCCCTCCACTTT
TRBV11-2	-	TRBJ2-2	-	CASSSRGDGELFF	TGTGCCAGCAGCTCCCGGGGTGACGGGGAGCTGTTTTTT
TRBV14	-	TRBJ2-7	once	CASSPRGTGSYRYEQYF	TGTGCCAGCAGCCCAAGAGGTACAGGGAGCTATCGCTACGAGCAGTACTTC
TRBV15	-	TRBJ2-7	-	CATSREALQSVEQYF	TGTGCCACCAGCAGAGAGGCTTTGCAGTCTGTGGAGCAGTACTTC
TRBV14	TRBD2	TRBJ2-3	-	CASSQAGGSLPSTDTQYF	TGTGCCAGCAGCCAAGCCGGCGGGAGCCTACCTAGCACAGATACGCAGTATTTT
TRBV5-1	-	TRBJ1-6	-	CASSVQGLVGSYNSPLHF	TGCGCCAGCAGCGTCCAGGGCCTCGTTGGCTCCTATAATTCACCCCTCCACTTT
TRBV19	-	TRBJ2-1	-	CASSPPHSYNEQFF	TGTGCCAGTAGTCCCCCACACTCCTACAATGAGCAGTTCTTC
TRBV7-2	-	TRBJ2-7	-	CASSLVRRGSYEQYF	TGTGCCAGCAGCTTAGTTAGACGGGGATCCTACGAGCAGTACTTC
TRBV30	-	TRBJ2-2	-	CAWSHSGAGELFF	TGTGCCTGGAGCCATTCGGGAGCCGGGGAGCTGTTTTTT
TRBV30	TRBD2	TRBJ2-3	-	CAYLGAREGQDTQYF	TGTGCCTACCTGGGGGCGCGGGAGGGCCAAGATACGCAGTATTTT
TRBV11-3	TRBD2	TRBJ2-5	-	CASSLALTSGLETQYF	TGTGCCAGCAGCTTAGCCCTCACTAGCGGACTAGAGACCCAGTACTTC
TRBV2	-	TRBJ1-6	-	CATQTGRESPLHF	TGTGCCACCCAGACAGGCAGAGAATCACCCCTCCACTTT
TRBV15	TRBD2	TRBJ2-7	-	CATSRGGGEGYEQYF	TGTGCCACCAGCAGAGGAGGAGGGGAGGGGTACGAGCAGTACTTC
TRBV4-2	TRBD1	TRBJ2-1	-	CASSLVRWGQGAQNEQFF	TGTGCCAGCAGCCTAGTCCGTTGGGGGCAGGGGGCGCAAAATGAGCAGTTCTTC
TRBV2	-	TRBJ2-3	-	CASSEGIRGPLYTDTQYF	TGTGCCAGCAGTGAAGGTATCAGGGGACCTCTCTACACAGATACGCAGTATTTT
TRBV3-1/TRBV3-2	TRBD1	TRBJ2-3	-	CASSVQGAWYTQYF	TGTGCCAGCAGCGTACAGGGGGCTTGGTATACGCAGTATTTT
TRBV11-1	-	TRBJ1-3	few	CASSLTTDSRRTIYF	TGTGCCAGCAGCTTAACGACGGACTCTCGACGCACCATATATTTT
TRBV19	-	TRBJ2-6	-	CASSALRQGIGGANVLTF	TGTGCCAGTAGTGCCCTCCGCCAGGGAATAGGAGGGGCCAACGTCCTGACTTTC
TRBV24-1	TRBD2	TRBJ2-1	-	CATSERGLAGLDEQFF	TGTGCCACCAGTGAACGGGGACTAGCGGGACTAGATGAGCAGTTCTTC
TRBV30	-	TRBJ2-4	-	CAWSVGLFSAKNIQYF	TGTGCCTGGAGTGTTGGCCTCTTTTCGGCCAAAAACATTCAGTACTTC
TRBV19	-	TRBJ2-7	once	CAIRQHDSYEQYF	TGTGCCATCCGACAGCACGACTCCTACGAGCAGTACTTC
TRBV18	-	TRBJ1-1	few	CASSPLGARDTEAFF	TGTGCCAGCTCACCTCTGGGGGCTCGGGACACTGAAGCTTTCTTT